This TCR beta chain was sequenced for a study of immune characterization of retroperitoneal liposarcoma. Via MiXCR, TCRdb re-called the PCR reads, giving one row per CDR3 protein. Of roughly 20,000 distinct CDR3 sequences detected, more than 35% appear once; the ten largest clones hold about 7%. Judged by abundance, this clonotype is medium-sized. V shed 5 bases, J shed 6 bases, and the junction held 16 bases outside the gene matches. The CDR3 runs 17 residues. Germline V gives CDR1 SGHAT, CDR2 FQNNGV. Material: blood. The chain is built from TRBV11-2 and TRBJ2-3; TRBD2 agrees at 8 bases. The receptor was isolated from a male donor with retroperitoneal liposarcoma. Here the CDR3 reads CASSEAQTSVDGDTQYF. CDR3 nucleotide sequence: TGTGCCAGCAGCGAAGCTCAGACTAGCGTGGATGGCGATACGCAGTATTTT.